These 5 T cell receptor beta chains originate from one sample sequenced in a study of cytomegalovirus exposure and HLA in healthy donors. PCR was performed using 60 Vbeta and 13 Jbeta primers. TCRdb keeps only in-frame clones here, not all; method: immunoSEQ multiplex PCR. This repertoire comprises roughly 120,000 clones; its ten largest clones make up approximately 1%. Sample: PBMCs. These receptors all stem from a young man in good health and CMV-seronegative.

The rearrangement uses TRBV19 and TRBJ1-2; 9 bases fit TRBD1. Losses at the gene ends were 5 bases for V and 1 base for J; bases not matched to a gene: 11. Germline V gene sequence: CDR1 LNHDA, CDR2 SQIVND (reference sequence). The CDR3 spans 17 residues. CDR3 DNA sequence: TGTGCCAGTAGTGGGTGGGACAGGGAAGGAGGTAACTATGGCTACACCTTC. Residues: CASSGWDREGGNYGYTF.

The chain employs TRBV4-1 and TRBJ1-3, with a weak D call TRBD1 (5 bases). This CDR3 has 16 residues. The germline V gene has CDR1 MGHRA and CDR2 YSYEKL. The ends were cut back, 4 bases at V and 2 bases at J, with 15 bases in the middle. The CDR3 region is CASSRQGGRPGNTIYF. The CDR3 DNA is TGCGCCAGCAGCCGTCAGGGAGGGCGGCCTGGAAACACCATATATTTT.

This chain joins TRBV30 and TRBJ1-2; tentative D call: TRBD1 (6 bases). The V gene lost 8 bases and the J gene lost 8 bases, with 12 bases spanning the gap. Germline V CDR1 and CDR2: GTSNPN, SVGIG (reference sequence). This CDR3 is built from 10 residues. For the CDR3, the DNA is TGTGCCAGAGGGGGGGCCGGCTACACCTTC. Residues: CARGGAGYTF.

The chain carries TRBV7-9 and TRBJ2-5, with D unclear. This CDR3 contains 13 residues. Germline V lookup: CDR1 SEHNR, CDR2 FQNEAQ (reference sequence). V was cut by 3 bases and J by 4 bases, with 9 bases left in between. The CDR3, as DNA: TGTGCCAGCAGCTTTAGAGGAAGAGAGACCCAGTACTTC. Amino acids: CASSFRGRETQYF.

This rearrangement joins TRBV19 to TRBJ1-1; D is unresolved. Trimming stripped 2 bases from V and 0 bases from J, with 4 bases between. This CDR3 is 13 amino acids long. Germline V gene sequence: CDR1 LNHDA, CDR2 SQIVND (reference sequence). This CDR3 reads CASSISLNTEAFF. Written as DNA, the CDR3 is TGTGCCAGTAGTATATCTTTGAACACTGAAGCTTTCTTT.